One T cell receptor (beta chain) is described in this entry. Its antigen remains unknown. Thawed PBMCs were FACS-sorted into unstimulated CD4+CD25+CD127- regulatory T cells, CD4+CD25- non-regulatory cells, CD4 and CD8 cells. The protocol was immunoSEQ multiplex PCR, while the TCRdb copy is restricted to in-frame clones and leaves out a portion. This table holds tens of thousands of clones, around 94% found once. This sample stems from a study of Tregs in tolerant kidney transplant recipients. Overall study results and limits: The most relevant donor-specific Treg TCRbeta repertoire apparently came from expansion with activated donor B cells. Biological reproducibility was not directly addressed, but technical replication error appeared minimal. Few patients were studied, so findings need validation in larger groups.

The CDR3 has 13 amino acids. In germline, CDR1 is SNHLY, CDR2 FYNNEI. With 6 bases removed from V and 1 base from J, the gap between germline ends came to 9 bases. The chain uses TRBV2 and TRBJ1-1, with D hard to call. Sequenced input: CD8+ T cells from blood. The sequence was obtained from a human donor in good health. The CDR3 DNA reads TGTGCCAGCAGGGCGGACGGGAACACTGAAGCTTTCTTT. Amino acid sequence: CASRADGNTEAFF. The whole variable domain, remainder taken from reference TRBV2 and TRBJ1-1, is EPEVTQTPSHQVTQMGQEVILRCVPISNHLYFYWYRQILGQKVEFLVSFYNNEISEKSEIFDDQFSVERPDGSNFTLKIRSTKLEDSAMYFCASRADGNTEAFFGQGTRLTVV.